The clone carrying this T cell receptor beta chain has a handful of counts. V was pared by 3 bases and J by 2 bases, with 14 bases between. Germline CDR1 LGHDT, CDR2 YNNKEL (reference sequence). This CDR3 has 15 residues. This specimen belongs to a study of molecular identifiers for immune sequencing clone quantification. TCRdb itself ran the PCR reads through MiXCR, one entry per CDR3 protein. The sample lists roughly 50,000 distinct CDR3 sequences, 35% to 40% occurring once. The chain couples TRBV3-1 to TRBJ2-7; perhaps TRBD1 as D (6 bases). The receptor was derived from a human donor in good health. Some libraries in this study had Jurkat cell RNA spiked in. Specimen: naive CD8+ T cells from blood, with Jurkat cell RNA spiked in. Subset denoted: FACS-sorted CD8+CD4-CCR7+CD45RA+ naive T cells. The CDR3 DNA sequence: TGTGCCAGCAGCCATGAGGGGGTGGGGGCCTACGAGCAGTACTTC. Its protein product is CASSHEGVGAYEQYF.